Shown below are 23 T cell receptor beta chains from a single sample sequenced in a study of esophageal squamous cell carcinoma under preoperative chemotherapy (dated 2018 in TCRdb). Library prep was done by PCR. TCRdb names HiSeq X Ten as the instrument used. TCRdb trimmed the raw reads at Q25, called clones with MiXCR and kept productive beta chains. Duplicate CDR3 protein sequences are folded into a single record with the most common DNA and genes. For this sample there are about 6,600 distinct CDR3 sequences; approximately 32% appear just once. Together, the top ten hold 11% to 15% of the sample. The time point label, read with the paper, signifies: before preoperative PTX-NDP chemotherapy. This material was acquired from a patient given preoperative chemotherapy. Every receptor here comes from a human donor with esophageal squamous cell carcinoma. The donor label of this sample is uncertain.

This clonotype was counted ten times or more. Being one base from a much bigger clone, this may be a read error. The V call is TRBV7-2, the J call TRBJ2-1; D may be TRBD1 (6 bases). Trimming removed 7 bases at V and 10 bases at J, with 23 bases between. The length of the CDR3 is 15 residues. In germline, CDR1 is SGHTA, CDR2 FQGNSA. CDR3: CASNHPQGNPYEQFF. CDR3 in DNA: TGTGCCAGCAACCACCCACAGGGTAACCCCTACGAGCAGTTCTTC. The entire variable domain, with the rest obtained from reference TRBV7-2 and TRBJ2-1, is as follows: GAGVSQSPSNKVTEKGKDVELRCDPISGHTALYWYRQSLGQGLEFLIYFQGNSAPDKSGLPSDRFSAERTGGSVSTLTIQRTQQEDSAVYLCASNHPQGNPYEQFFGPGTRLTVL.

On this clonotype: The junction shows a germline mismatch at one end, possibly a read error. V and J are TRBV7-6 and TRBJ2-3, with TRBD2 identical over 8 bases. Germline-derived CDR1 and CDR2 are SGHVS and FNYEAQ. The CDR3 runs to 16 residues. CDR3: CASSHREGAGGETQLF. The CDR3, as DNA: TGTGCGAGCAGCCATCGGGAGGGTGCGGGGGGAGAGACCCAGTTATTC.

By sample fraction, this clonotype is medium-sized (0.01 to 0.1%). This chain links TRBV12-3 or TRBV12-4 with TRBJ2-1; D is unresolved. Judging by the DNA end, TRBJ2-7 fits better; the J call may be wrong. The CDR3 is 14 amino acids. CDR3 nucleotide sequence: TGTGCCAGCAGTTCCGGGTCCGCCCCCTACGAGCAGTACTTC. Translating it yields CASSSGSAPYEQYF.

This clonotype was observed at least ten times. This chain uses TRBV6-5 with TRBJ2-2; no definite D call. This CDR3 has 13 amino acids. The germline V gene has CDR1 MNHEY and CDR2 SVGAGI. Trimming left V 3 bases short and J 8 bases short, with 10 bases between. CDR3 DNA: TGTGCCAGCAGTTATGAACTTATGGGGGAGCTGTTTTTT. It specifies CASSYELMGELFF.

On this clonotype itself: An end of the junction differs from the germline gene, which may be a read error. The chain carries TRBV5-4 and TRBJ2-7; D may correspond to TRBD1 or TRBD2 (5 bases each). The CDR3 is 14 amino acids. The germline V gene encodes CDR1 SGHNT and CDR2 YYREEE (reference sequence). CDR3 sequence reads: CASSVQRGAYEEWF. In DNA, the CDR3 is TGTGCCAGCAGCGTACAGAGAGGGGCCTACGAGGAGTGGTTC.

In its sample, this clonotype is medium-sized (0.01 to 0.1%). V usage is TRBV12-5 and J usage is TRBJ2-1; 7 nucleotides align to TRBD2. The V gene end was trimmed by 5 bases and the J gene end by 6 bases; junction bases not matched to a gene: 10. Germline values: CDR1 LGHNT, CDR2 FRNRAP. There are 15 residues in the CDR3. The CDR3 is CASGPGRGGGNEQFF. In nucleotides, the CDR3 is TGTGCTAGTGGTCCGGGACGGGGCGGGGGCAATGAGCAGTTCTTC. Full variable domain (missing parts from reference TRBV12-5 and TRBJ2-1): DARVTQTPRHKVTEMGQEVTMRCQPILGHNTVFWYRQTMMQGLELLAYFRNRAPLDDSGMPKDRFSAEMPDATLATLKIQPSEPRDSAVYFCASGPGRGGGNEQFFGPGTRLTVL.

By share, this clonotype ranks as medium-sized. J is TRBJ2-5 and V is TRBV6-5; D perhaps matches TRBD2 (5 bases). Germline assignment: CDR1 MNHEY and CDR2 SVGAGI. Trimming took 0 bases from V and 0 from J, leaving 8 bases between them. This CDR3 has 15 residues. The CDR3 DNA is TGTGCCAGCAGTTACTCCCCGGGGTACCAAGAGACCCAGTACTTC. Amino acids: CASSYSPGYQETQYF.

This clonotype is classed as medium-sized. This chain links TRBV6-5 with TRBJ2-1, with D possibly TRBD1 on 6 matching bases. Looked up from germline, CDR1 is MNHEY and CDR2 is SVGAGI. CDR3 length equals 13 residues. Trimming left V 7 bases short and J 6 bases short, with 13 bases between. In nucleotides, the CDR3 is TGTGCCAGCACACAATACAGGGCCAATGAGCAGTTCTTC. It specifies CASTQYRANEQFF.

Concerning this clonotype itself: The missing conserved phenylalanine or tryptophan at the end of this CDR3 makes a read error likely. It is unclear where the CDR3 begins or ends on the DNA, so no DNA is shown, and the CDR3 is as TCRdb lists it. Here the CDR3 reads CASSSPTL. The chain has TRBV6-5 and TRBJ2-6. The germline gives CDR1 MNHEY, CDR2 SVGAGI. The CDR3 comprises 8 residues, both ends counted.

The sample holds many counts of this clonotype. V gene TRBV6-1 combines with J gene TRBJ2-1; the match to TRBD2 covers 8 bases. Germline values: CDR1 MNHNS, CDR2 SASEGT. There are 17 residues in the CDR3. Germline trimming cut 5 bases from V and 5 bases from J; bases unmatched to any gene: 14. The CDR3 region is CASSTGWGSGGHNEQFF. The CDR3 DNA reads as TGTGCCAGCAGTACGGGATGGGGGAGCGGGGGTCACAATGAGCAGTTCTTC.

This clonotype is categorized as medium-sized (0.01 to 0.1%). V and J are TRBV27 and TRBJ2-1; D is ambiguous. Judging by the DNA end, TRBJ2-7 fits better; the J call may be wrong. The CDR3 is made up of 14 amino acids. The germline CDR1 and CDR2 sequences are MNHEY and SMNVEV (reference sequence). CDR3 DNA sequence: TGTGCCAGCAGTCCTACTCCTTCGATCGACGAGCAGTACTTC. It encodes CASSPTPSIDEQYF.

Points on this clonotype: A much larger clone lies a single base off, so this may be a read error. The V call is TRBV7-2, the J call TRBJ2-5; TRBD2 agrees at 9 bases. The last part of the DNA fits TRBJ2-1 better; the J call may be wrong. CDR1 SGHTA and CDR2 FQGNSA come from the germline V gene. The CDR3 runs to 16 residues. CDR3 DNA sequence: TGTGCCAGCAGCTCTCCGGGACTAGCAAACCAAGAGACCCAGTTCTTC. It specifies CASSSPGLANQETQFF.

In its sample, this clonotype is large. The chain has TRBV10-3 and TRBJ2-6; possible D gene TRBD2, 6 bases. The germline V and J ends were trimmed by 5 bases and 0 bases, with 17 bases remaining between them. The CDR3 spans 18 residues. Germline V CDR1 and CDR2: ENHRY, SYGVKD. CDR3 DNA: TGTGCCATCAGTCCTGCTGGGAGGTCGAGCTCTGGGGCCAACGTCCTGACTTTC. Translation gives CAISPAGRSSSGANVLTF.

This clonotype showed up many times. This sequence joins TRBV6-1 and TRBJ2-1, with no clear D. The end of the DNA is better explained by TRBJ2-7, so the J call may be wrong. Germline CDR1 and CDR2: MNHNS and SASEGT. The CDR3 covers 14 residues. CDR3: CASSLVNDRREQYF. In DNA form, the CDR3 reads TGTGCCAGCAGTCTAGTTAATGACCGTCGTGAGCAGTACTTC.

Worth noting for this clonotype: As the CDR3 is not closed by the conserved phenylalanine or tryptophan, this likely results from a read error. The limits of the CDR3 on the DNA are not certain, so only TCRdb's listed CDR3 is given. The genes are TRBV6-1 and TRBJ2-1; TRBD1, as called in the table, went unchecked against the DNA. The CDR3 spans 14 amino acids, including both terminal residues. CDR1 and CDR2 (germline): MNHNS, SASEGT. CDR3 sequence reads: CASTPGGPRAEQLL.

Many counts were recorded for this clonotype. CDR3: CASSYRAGGPHLYEQFF. The CDR3 bases are TGTGCCAGCAGTTACAGGGCAGGGGGCCCCCACCTCTACGAGCAGTTCTTC. The chain uses TRBV6-5 and TRBJ2-1, with 8 nucleotides matching TRBD1. Germline V gene lookup returns CDR1 MNHEY and CDR2 SVGAGI. The CDR3 extends over 17 amino acids. Trimming took 2 bases from V and 10 from J; bases not matched to a gene: 16.

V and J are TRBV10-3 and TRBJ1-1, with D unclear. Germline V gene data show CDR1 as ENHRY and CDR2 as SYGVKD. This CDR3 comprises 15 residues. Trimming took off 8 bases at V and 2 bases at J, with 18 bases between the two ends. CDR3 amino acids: CAIGGSGTANTEAFF. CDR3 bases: TGTGCCATCGGTGGGTCCGGAACGGCCAACACTGAAGCTTTCTTT.

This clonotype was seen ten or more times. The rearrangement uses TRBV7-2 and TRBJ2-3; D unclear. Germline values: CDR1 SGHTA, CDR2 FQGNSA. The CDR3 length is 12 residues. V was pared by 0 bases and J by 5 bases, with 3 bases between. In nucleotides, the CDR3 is TGTGCCAGCAGCTTAGCAAGAGATACGCAGTATTTT. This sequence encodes CASSLARDTQYF.

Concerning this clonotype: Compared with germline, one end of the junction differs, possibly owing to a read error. The DNA for the CDR3 is TGTGCTAGCAGCTCGGGGACAGGGCTGGACAATGAGGAGTTCTTC. Protein sequence: CASSSGTGLDNEEFF. V and J are TRBV7-7 and TRBJ2-1; TRBD1 matches 9 bases. Germline CDR1 is SSHAT and CDR2 is FNYEAQ (reference sequence). CDR3 size: 15 residues.

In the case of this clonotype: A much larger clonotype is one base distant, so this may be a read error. CDR3 nucleotide sequence: TGTGCCAGCAGCTTAGGGGGGGTGAAGACTGAAGCTTTCTTT. The encoded protein is CASSLGGVKTEAFF. This chain connects TRBV7-2 to TRBJ1-1; D perhaps matches TRBD1 (5 bases). CDR3 size: 14 residues. In germline, CDR1 is SGHTA, CDR2 FQGNSA.

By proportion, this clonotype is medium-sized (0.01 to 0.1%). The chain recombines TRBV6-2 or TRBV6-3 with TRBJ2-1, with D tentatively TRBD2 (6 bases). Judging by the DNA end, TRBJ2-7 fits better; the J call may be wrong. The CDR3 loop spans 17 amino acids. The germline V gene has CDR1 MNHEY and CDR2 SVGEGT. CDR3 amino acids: CASSYSIITGALYEQYF. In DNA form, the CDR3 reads TGTGCCAGCAGTTACTCGATTATCACGGGAGCATTATACGAGCAGTACTTC.

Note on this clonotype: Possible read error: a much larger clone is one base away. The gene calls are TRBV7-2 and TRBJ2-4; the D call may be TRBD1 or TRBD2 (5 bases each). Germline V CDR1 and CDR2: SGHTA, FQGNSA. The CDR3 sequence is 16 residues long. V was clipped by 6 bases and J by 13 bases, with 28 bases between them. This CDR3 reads CASRVTIGTSYNEQYF. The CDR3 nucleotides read TGTGCCAGCAGGGTTACTATCGGGACCTCCTACAATGAGCAGTACTTC.

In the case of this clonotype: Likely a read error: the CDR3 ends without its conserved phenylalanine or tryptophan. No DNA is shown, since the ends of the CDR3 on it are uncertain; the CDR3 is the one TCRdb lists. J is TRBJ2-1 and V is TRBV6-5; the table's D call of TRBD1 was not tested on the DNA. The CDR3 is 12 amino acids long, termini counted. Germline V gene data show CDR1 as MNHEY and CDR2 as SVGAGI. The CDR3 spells CASSSGVHERFC.